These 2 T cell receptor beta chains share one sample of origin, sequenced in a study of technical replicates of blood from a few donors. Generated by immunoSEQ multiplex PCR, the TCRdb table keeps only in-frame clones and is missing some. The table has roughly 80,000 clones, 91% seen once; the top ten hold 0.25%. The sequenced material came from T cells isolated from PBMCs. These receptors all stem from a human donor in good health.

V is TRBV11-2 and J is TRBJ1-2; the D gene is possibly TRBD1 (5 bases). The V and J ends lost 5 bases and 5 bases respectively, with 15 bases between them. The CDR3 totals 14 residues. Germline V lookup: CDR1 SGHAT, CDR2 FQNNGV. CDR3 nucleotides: TGTGCCAGCAGCCCCGACAGCCTTGTTTATGGCTACACCTTC. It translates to CASSPDSLVYGYTF.

For the CDR3, the DNA is TGTGCCAGCAGCTTGGGGCCAGGTTCCAATGGCTACACCTTC. Encoded protein: CASSLGPGSNGYTF. The rearrangement links TRBV7-6 to TRBJ1-2; a possible D gene is TRBD1 (5 bases). Germline V gives CDR1 SGHVS, CDR2 FNYEAQ. Trimming shortened V by 3 bases and J by 6 bases, and 14 bases separated the two germline ends. This CDR3 comprises 14 residues.